Reported below is one T cell receptor (beta chain). The data were obtained in a study of blood T cell repertoires in COVID-19. Study-wide context: Whether acute or convalescent, the COVID-19 samples came from the United States, Italy and Spain.

Assay used: immunoSEQ multiplex PCR; TCRdb lists only in-frame clones, some missing. The sample holds under 200,000 clones, approximately 90% seen once. The germline CDR1 and CDR2 sequences are SEHNR and FQNEAQ (reference sequence). The CDR3 runs 15 residues. Trimming removed 5 bases at V and 1 base at J, with 11 bases between. The sample taken for sequencing was peripheral blood. The chain recombines TRBV7-9 with TRBJ2-2, with D perhaps matching TRBD1 (5 bases). The clonotype comes from a man aged 35-49 years with active or convalescent COVID-19. For the CDR3, the DNA is TGTGCCAGCAGCATTAGACAGTTGAACACCGGGGAGCTGTTTTTT. Its translation is CASSIRQLNTGELFF. Filled out from reference TRBV7-9 and TRBJ2-2, the complete variable domain reads DTGVSQNPRHKITKRGQNVTFRCDPISEHNRLYWYRQTLGQGPEFLTYFQNEAQLEKSRLLSDRFSAERPKGSFSTLEIQRTEQGDSAMYLCASSIRQLNTGELFFGEGSRLTVL.